This T cell receptor (beta chain) was documented in a study of cytomegalovirus exposure and HLA in healthy donors. The CDR3 is made up of 13 amino acids. V was pared by 5 bases and J by 6 bases, with 13 bases between. Germline values: CDR1 SEHNR, CDR2 FQNEAQ (reference sequence). As regards this clone: The antigen is unknown.

Study conclusions and caveats: In a later analysis, compared with equally common non-associated chains, HLA-associated beta chains were more expanded. For most TCR sequences rarity was the rule, although some public TCRs occurred in many donors. The study had only CMV serostatus as immune exposure information.

Both 60 Vbeta primers and 13 Jbeta primers went into the PCR. Profiled with immunoSEQ multiplex PCR; TCRdb holds only in-frame clones, not every one. The sample includes 150,000 to 200,000 clones, more than 65% of them seen just once. The V gene is TRBV7-9, the J gene TRBJ1-2; TRBD1 might be the D (6 bases). Input material: PBMCs. This receptor was obtained from a woman aged 25 to 39 in good health and CMV-seropositive. The CDR3, as DNA: TGTGCCAGCAGCAGCACAGGGCGTCATGGCTACACCTTC. The encoded protein is CASSSTGRHGYTF.